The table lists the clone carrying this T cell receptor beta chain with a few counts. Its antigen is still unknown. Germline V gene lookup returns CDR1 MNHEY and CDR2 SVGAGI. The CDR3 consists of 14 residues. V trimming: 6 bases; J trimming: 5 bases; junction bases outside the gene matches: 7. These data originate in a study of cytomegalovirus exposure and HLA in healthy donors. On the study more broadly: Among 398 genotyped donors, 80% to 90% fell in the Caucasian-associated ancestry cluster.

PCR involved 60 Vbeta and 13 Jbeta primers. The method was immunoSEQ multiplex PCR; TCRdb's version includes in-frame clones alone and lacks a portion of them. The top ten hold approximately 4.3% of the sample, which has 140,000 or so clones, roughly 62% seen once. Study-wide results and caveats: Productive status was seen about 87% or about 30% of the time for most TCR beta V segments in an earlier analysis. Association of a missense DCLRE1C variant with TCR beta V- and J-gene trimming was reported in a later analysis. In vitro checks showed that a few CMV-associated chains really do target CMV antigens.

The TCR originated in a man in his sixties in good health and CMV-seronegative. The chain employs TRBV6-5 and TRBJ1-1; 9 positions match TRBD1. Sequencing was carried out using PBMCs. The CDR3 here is CASRPGQGKTEAFF. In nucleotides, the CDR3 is TGTGCCAGCAGGCCGGGACAGGGAAAGACTGAAGCTTTCTTT.